This T cell receptor (beta chain) emerged from a study of T cells in women clearing cervical HPV infection. General study findings and limits: A classifier using richness and V gene abundances reached an AUC of roughly 0.83.

Only in-frame clones appear in the TCRdb table, and some are missing; sequencing was by immunoSEQ multiplex PCR. The sample spans about 41,000 clones; the ten largest clones claim 7.6%. In regard to this clone: Its cognate antigen is unknown. The missing CDR3 end, 3 residues past where the read stops, is filled in from the germline J gene.

All donors had a single incident cervical HPV16 infection, not prevalent. The V segment lost 6 bases and the J segment 2 bases; nucleotides outside the gene matches: 4. CDR1 and CDR2 (germline): WSHSY, SAAADI. The CDR3 length is 14 residues. The sequence was obtained from a woman aged 18 to 75 with a cervical HPV16 infection that either progressed to CIN3+ or cleared (not recorded which). This chain uses TRBV10-2 with TRBJ1-1, with 9 positions matching TRBD1. The sequencing sample was made of blood buffy coat. The covered CDR3 bases are TGCGCCAGCAGCCGGGACAGGGCTAACACTGAA. It codes for CASSRDRANTE. The whole CDR3 protein reads CASSRDRANTEAFF.